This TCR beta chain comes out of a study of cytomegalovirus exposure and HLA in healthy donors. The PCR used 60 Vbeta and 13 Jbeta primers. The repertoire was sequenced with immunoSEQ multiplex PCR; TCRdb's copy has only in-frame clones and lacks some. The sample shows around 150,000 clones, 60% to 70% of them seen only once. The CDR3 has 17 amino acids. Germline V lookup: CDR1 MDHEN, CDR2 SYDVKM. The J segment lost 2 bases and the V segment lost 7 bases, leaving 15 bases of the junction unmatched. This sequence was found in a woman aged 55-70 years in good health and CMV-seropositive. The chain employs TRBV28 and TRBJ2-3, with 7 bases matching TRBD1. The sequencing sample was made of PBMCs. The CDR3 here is CASTIDRERANTDTQYF. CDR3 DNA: TGTGCCAGCACAATCGACAGGGAACGAGCGAACACAGATACGCAGTATTTT.